This T cell receptor (beta chain) appears in the sequencing data of a study of CD8 T cells in Susac syndrome. The CDR3 runs 14 residues. Per germline, CDR1 MGHDK and CDR2 SYGVNS. J lost 4 bases, V lost 4 bases, and 5 bases had no gene match. An amount of RNA that ranged from roughly 0.45 to 1 ug was reverse transcribed with random hexamers. TCR beta CDR3 was amplified by immunoSEQ covering 54 Vbeta and 13 Jbeta. TCRdb analysed the immunoSEQ multiplex PCR reads with MiXCR anew, one entry per CDR3 protein. Of about 60,000 distinct CDR3 sequences in the sample, over 85% were seen once. Sequencing targeted TCR beta in blood CD8+ and CD4+ T cells. TEMRA cells underwent FACS enrichment and CD8+ and CD4+ T cells underwent negative isolation.

This chain connects TRBV25-1 to TRBJ2-5, with TRBD2 matching 8 bases. The specimen was CD8+ T cells from PBMCs. The receptor was derived from a human donor in good health. The CDR3 DNA follows: TGTGCCAGCAGTGTTGCGGGGGGTGGAGAGACCCAGTACTTC. Its protein product is CASSVAGGGETQYF.